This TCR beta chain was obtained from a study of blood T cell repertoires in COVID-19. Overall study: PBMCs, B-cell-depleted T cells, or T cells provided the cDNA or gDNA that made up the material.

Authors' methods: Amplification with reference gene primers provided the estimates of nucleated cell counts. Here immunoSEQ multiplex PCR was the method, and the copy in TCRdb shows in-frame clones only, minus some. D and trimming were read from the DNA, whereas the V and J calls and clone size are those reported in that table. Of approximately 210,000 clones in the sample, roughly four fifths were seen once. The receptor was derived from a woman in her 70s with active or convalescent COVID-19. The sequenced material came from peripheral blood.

In DNA, the CDR3 is TGTGCCAGCTCACCACAAGGAGGTGATACGCAGTATTTT. Translating gives CASSPQGGDTQYF. The chain uses TRBV18 and TRBJ2-3; a weak D match, TRBD2 (5 bases). V lost 1 base to trimming and J lost 6 bases, with 8 bases between them. The CDR3 runs 13 residues. Germline V gives CDR1 KGHSH, CDR2 LQKENI.